Listed below are T cell receptor beta chains from one sample, sequenced in a study of blood T cell repertoires in COVID-19. Sequenced by immunoSEQ multiplex PCR; TCRdb stores in-frame clones only, minus some. The data hold roughly 180,000 clones, with roughly 84% observed a single time. The sample taken for sequencing was peripheral blood. These TCRs come from an older man with COVID-19, enrolled during active disease. The CDR3 runs from the conserved cysteine through the conserved F or W. Fields, in order: V gene, D gene, J gene, clone size, CDR3 protein, CDR3 DNA. A D gene is named only where the DNA matches it firmly. Clone size is not always given. Where it is, it says once, few, many or a class for expanded clones.

V gene: TRBV19; D gene: .; J gene: TRBJ1-6; clone size: .; CDR3 protein: CASSIQQNSPLHF; CDR3 DNA: TGTGCCAGTAGTATACAACAGAATTCACCCCTCCACTTT
V gene: TRBV5-1; D gene: .; J gene: TRBJ2-5; clone size: .; CDR3 protein: CASSLNRQETQYF; CDR3 DNA: TGCGCCAGCAGCTTGAACAGACAAGAGACCCAGTACTTC
V gene: TRBV3-1/TRBV3-2; D gene: TRBD1; J gene: TRBJ1-1; clone size: few; CDR3 protein: CASSQALTGPAFF; CDR3 DNA: TGTGCCAGCAGCCAAGCCCTGACAGGGCCCGCTTTCTTT
V gene: TRBV19; D gene: .; J gene: TRBJ1-6; clone size: .; CDR3 protein: CASSPPQKNSPLHF; CDR3 DNA: TGTGCCAGTAGTCCACCGCAGAAAAATTCACCCCTCCACTTT
V gene: TRBV3-1/TRBV3-2; D gene: TRBD2; J gene: TRBJ2-5; clone size: .; CDR3 protein: CASSSGAVRETQYF; CDR3 DNA: TGTGCCAGCAGTAGCGGGGCGGTCCGAGAGACCCAGTACTTC
V gene: TRBV6-6; D gene: TRBD1; J gene: TRBJ1-4; clone size: .; CDR3 protein: CASSPGGEKLFF; CDR3 DNA: TGTGCCAGCAGTCCAGGGGGGGAAAAACTGTTTTTT
V gene: TRBV7-9; D gene: .; J gene: TRBJ1-6; clone size: .; CDR3 protein: CASSLDPHGDSPLHF; CDR3 DNA: TGTGCCAGCAGCTTAGACCCCCATGGAGATTCACCCCTCCACTTT
V gene: TRBV29-1; D gene: TRBD1; J gene: TRBJ1-1; clone size: many; CDR3 protein: CSVGVDRGQAFF; CDR3 DNA: TGCAGCGTTGGGGTAGACAGGGGGCAAGCTTTCTTT
V gene: TRBV5-1; D gene: TRBD1; J gene: TRBJ2-2; clone size: once; CDR3 protein: CASSLRRTGDTGELFF; CDR3 DNA: TGCGCCAGCAGCTTGCGAAGGACAGGGGATACCGGGGAGCTGTTTTTT
V gene: TRBV5-4; D gene: .; J gene: TRBJ2-3; clone size: .; CDR3 protein: CASSLVQVDTQYF; CDR3 DNA: TGTGCCAGCAGCTTGGTGCAGGTCGATACGCAGTATTTT
V gene: TRBV6-2/TRBV6-3; D gene: TRBD2; J gene: TRBJ2-1; clone size: .; CDR3 protein: CASSYDLGGAAFNEQFF; CDR3 DNA: TGTGCCAGCAGTTACGATCTCGGGGGGGCAGCATTCAATGAGCAGTTCTTC
V gene: TRBV6-5; D gene: .; J gene: TRBJ2-3; clone size: .; CDR3 protein: CASRMRVDTQYF; CDR3 DNA: TGTGCCAGCAGGATGAGGGTAGATACGCAGTATTTT
V gene: TRBV2; D gene: TRBD2; J gene: TRBJ2-1; clone size: .; CDR3 protein: CASKETSGLAGYNEQFF; CDR3 DNA: TGTGCCAGCAAAGAGACATCGGGACTAGCGGGGTACAATGAGCAGTTCTTC
V gene: TRBV7-2; D gene: .; J gene: TRBJ1-2; clone size: .; CDR3 protein: CASSPQGFTANYGYTF; CDR3 DNA: TGTGCCAGCAGCCCACAGGGATTCACGGCTAACTATGGCTACACCTTC
V gene: TRBV5-1; D gene: .; J gene: TRBJ1-6; clone size: .; CDR3 protein: CASSLAGAAESPLHF; CDR3 DNA: TGCGCCAGCAGCTTGGCTGGGGCGGCGGAGTCACCCCTCCACTTT
V gene: TRBV6-6; D gene: .; J gene: TRBJ1-3; clone size: few; CDR3 protein: CASSWTVSGNTIYF; CDR3 DNA: TGTGCCAGCAGTTGGACAGTCTCTGGAAACACCATATATTTT
V gene: TRBV29-1; D gene: TRBD2; J gene: TRBJ2-1; clone size: .; CDR3 protein: CSGGTSGSEQFF; CDR3 DNA: TGCAGCGGTGGGACTAGCGGGTCGGAGCAGTTCTTC
V gene: TRBV5-6; D gene: TRBD1; J gene: TRBJ1-1; clone size: .; CDR3 protein: CASSPGTGGTRLTEAFF; CDR3 DNA: TGTGCCAGCAGCCCAGGGACAGGGGGTACGAGGCTCACTGAAGCTTTCTTT
V gene: TRBV5-1; D gene: TRBD1; J gene: TRBJ1-2; clone size: once; CDR3 protein: CASSRDSSYGYTF; CDR3 DNA: TGCGCCAGCAGCAGGGACAGCTCCTATGGCTACACCTTC
V gene: TRBV20-1; D gene: TRBD1; J gene: TRBJ2-5; clone size: .; CDR3 protein: CSASQGARETQYF; CDR3 DNA: TGCAGTGCTAGTCAGGGGGCCCGAGAGACCCAGTACTTC
V gene: TRBV20-1; D gene: .; J gene: TRBJ1-1; clone size: .; CDR3 protein: CSASYTEAFF; CDR3 DNA: TGCAGTGCTTCCTACACTGAAGCTTTCTTT
V gene: TRBV7-2; D gene: .; J gene: TRBJ1-3; clone size: .; CDR3 protein: CASSSRGSGNTIYF; CDR3 DNA: TGTGCCAGCAGCTCGCGGGGCTCTGGAAACACCATATATTTT
V gene: TRBV7-2; D gene: .; J gene: TRBJ1-6; clone size: .; CDR3 protein: CASSLQASSYNSPLHF; CDR3 DNA: TGTGCCAGCAGCTTGCAGGCGAGCTCCTATAATTCACCCCTCCACTTT
V gene: TRBV12-5; D gene: .; J gene: TRBJ2-4; clone size: .; CDR3 protein: CASGLFDIQYF; CDR3 DNA: TGTGCTAGTGGTTTGTTCGACATTCAGTACTTC
V gene: TRBV9; D gene: .; J gene: TRBJ1-1; clone size: .; CDR3 protein: CASSVVGGDTEAFF; CDR3 DNA: TGTGCCAGCAGCGTAGTGGGGGGGGACACTGAAGCTTTCTTT
V gene: TRBV5-8; D gene: .; J gene: TRBJ1-5; clone size: few; CDR3 protein: CASSLVGSNQPQHF; CDR3 DNA: TGTGCCAGCAGCTTGGTCGGGAGCAATCAGCCCCAGCATTTT
V gene: TRBV10-3; D gene: TRBD1; J gene: TRBJ2-5; clone size: .; CDR3 protein: CAISSTGGRETQYF; CDR3 DNA: TGTGCCATCAGTTCTACAGGGGGCAGAGAGACCCAGTACTTC
V gene: TRBV7-2; D gene: .; J gene: TRBJ1-1; clone size: .; CDR3 protein: CASSYPGGRTEAFF; CDR3 DNA: TGTGCCAGCAGCTACCCGGGGGGTAGGACTGAAGCTTTCTTT
V gene: TRBV6-2/TRBV6-3; D gene: TRBD1; J gene: TRBJ1-5; clone size: .; CDR3 protein: CASSGSGTGRIQPQHF; CDR3 DNA: TGTGCCAGCAGTGGGTCCGGGACAGGGAGGATTCAGCCCCAGCATTTT
V gene: TRBV6-2/TRBV6-3; D gene: TRBD1; J gene: TRBJ1-4; clone size: .; CDR3 protein: CASSSPGQGSEKLFF; CDR3 DNA: TGTGCCAGCAGTTCCCCGGGACAGGGAAGTGAAAAACTGTTTTTT